A selection of T cell receptor beta chains follows, all from one sample in a study of blood T cell repertoires in COVID-19. Here immunoSEQ multiplex PCR was the method, and the copy in TCRdb shows in-frame clones only, minus some. The sample lists more than 350,000 clones, 75% to 90% occurring once. The sequenced sample consisted of PBMCs or T cells enriched from blood (not recorded which). These receptors all stem from a man aged 18 to 35 who had recovered from COVID-19. Both conserved end residues are part of each CDR3. D genes are given only for firm matches. Clone size is not always given. Where it is, it says once, few, many or a class for expanded clones.

NA | NA | TRBJ2-6 | TRBV19 | TGTGCCAGTAGTATCGACAGCCCAATAGTCTCTGGGGCCAACGTCCTGACTTTC | CASSIDSPIVSGANVLTF
TRBD1 | few | TRBJ1-2 | TRBV3-1/TRBV3-2 | TGTGCCAGCAGCCGCCACCAGGACAGGGGCTATGGCTACACCTTC | CASSRHQDRGYGYTF
TRBD1 | NA | TRBJ2-2 | TRBV11-1 | TGTGCCAGCAGCTCGCTGACAGGGGGTGGCACCGGGGAGCTGTTTTTT | CASSSLTGGGTGELFF
TRBD2 | NA | TRBJ2-3 | TRBV6-5 | TGTGCCAGCAGCCGAGCGGGGGGGCAAGATACGCAGTATTTT | CASSRAGGQDTQYF
TRBD1 | few | TRBJ1-1 | TRBV28 | TGTGCCAGCAGGCCCTGGTCAGGGGGCTTGAGCACTGAAGCTTTCTTT | CASRPWSGGLSTEAFF
NA | NA | TRBJ1-1 | TRBV25-1 | TGTGCCAGCACCCGGGGGGGGAACACTGAAGCTTTCTTT | CASTRGGNTEAFF
TRBD1 | once | TRBJ1-3 | TRBV2 | TGTGCCAGCAGTTCGCAGACTGGACAGGGGCGAAACACCATATATTTT | CASSSQTGQGRNTIYF
TRBD1 | once | TRBJ1-3 | TRBV2 | TGTGCCAGCAGTGGGAACAGGGGGCACTCTGGAAACACCATATATTTT | CASSGNRGHSGNTIYF
NA | NA | TRBJ1-2 | TRBV12-3/TRBV12-4 | TGTGCCAGCAGTTTAGGGTCGGGGGGACGCTACACCTTC | CASSLGSGGRYTF
NA | NA | TRBJ2-7 | TRBV6-2/TRBV6-3 | TGTGCCAGCAGTTACTTTGGCAGGGGTCGCGAGCAGTACTTC | CASSYFGRGREQYF
NA | NA | TRBJ2-1 | TRBV5-1 | TGCGCCAGCAGCTTAAAACCGGGTTCCCTCTACAATGAGCAGTTCTTC | CASSLKPGSLYNEQFF
TRBD1 | NA | TRBJ2-7 | TRBV28 | TGTGCCAGCAGTTCTCACACAGGGGGCCACGAGCAGTACTTC | CASSSHTGGHEQYF
TRBD1 | NA | TRBJ2-7 | TRBV2 | TGTGCCAGTGACCGGGACAGGGGGTCGCAGTACTTC | CASDRDRGSQYF
NA | NA | TRBJ1-2 | TRBV14 | TGTGCCAGCAGCCAAGGGACACGAGGCTACACCTTC | CASSQGTRGYTF
TRBD1 | NA | TRBJ2-7 | TRBV3-1/TRBV3-2 | TGTGCCAGCAGCCAAGTACAGGGACAGATCCGATACGAGCAGTACTTC | CASSQVQGQIRYEQYF
NA | NA | TRBJ2-7 | TRBV5-4 | TGTGCCAGCACCCCAAGGGGTCTGGACGAGCAGTACTTC | CASTPRGLDEQYF
TRBD2 | NA | TRBJ2-5 | TRBV9 | TGTGCCAGCAGCGTGACTAGCGGGAGGGGGGAGACCCAGTACTTC | CASSVTSGRGETQYF
NA | NA | TRBJ2-7 | TRBV4-2 | TGTGCCAGCAGCCAAGTGGGAGGCGAGCGAACCTACGAGCAGTACTTC | CASSQVGGERTYEQYF
NA | NA | TRBJ1-3 | TRBV5-5 | TGTGCCAGCAGCTTGGTTAATGGAAACACCATATATTTT | CASSLVNGNTIYF
NA | NA | TRBJ1-5 | TRBV7-3 | TGTGCCCGTCGTGAACGACGGGGACATAGCCCCAATCAGCCCCAGCATTTT | CARRERRGHSPNQPQHF
TRBD1 | NA | TRBJ2-1 | TRBV5-8 | TGTGCCGGGACAGGGTCCTACAATGAGCAGTTCTTC | CAGTGSYNEQFF
NA | NA | TRBJ2-3 | TRBV3-1/TRBV3-2 | TGTGCCAGCAGCCAAGGGTTAACAGGGATAGATACGCAGTATTTT | CASSQGLTGIDTQYF
TRBD1 | NA | TRBJ2-7 | TRBV7-9 | TGTGCCAGCAGCCCGCAGGGACAGGGAGCGGGCTACGAGCAGTACTTC | CASSPQGQGAGYEQYF
NA | NA | TRBJ2-2 | TRBV30 | TGTGCCTGGAAGAAGTTGGGGGGGCTAAACACCGGGGAGCTGTTTTTT | CAWKKLGGLNTGELFF
TRBD1 | NA | TRBJ2-7 | TRBV6-6 | TGTGCCAGCAGTTACTCGACGACAGGGGGCCTCGAGCAGTACTTC | CASSYSTTGGLEQYF
TRBD2 | NA | TRBJ2-7 | TRBV19 | TGTGCCAGTAGGACCAGCGGGAGGGCCTACGAGCAGTACTTC | CASRTSGRAYEQYF
NA | NA | TRBJ1-1 | TRBV10-2 | TGCGCCAGCGGGGGGAAACCTAACACTGAAGCTTTCTTT | CASGGKPNTEAFF
NA | NA | TRBJ1-6 | TRBV30 | TGTGCCTGGAGCGAGACGGGGAATTCACCCCTCCACTTT | CAWSETGNSPLHF
TRBD2 | NA | TRBJ2-1 | TRBV3-1/TRBV3-2 | TGTGCCAGCAGGTTACCGGGACTAGCAGAGCAGTTCTTC | CASRLPGLAEQFF
NA | NA | TRBJ2-7 | TRBV7-9 | TGTGCCAGCAGCTTATCCGGCAGGACCTACGAGCAGTACTTC | CASSLSGRTYEQYF
NA | NA | TRBJ1-2 | TRBV4-2 | TGTGCCAGCAGCCAGGATACCAGCCGGGATTCTGGCTACACCTTC | CASSQDTSRDSGYTF
TRBD2 | few | TRBJ2-1 | TRBV11-2 | TGTGCCAGCAGAACCGGACTAGCGGTCCTCAATGAGCAGTTCTTC | CASRTGLAVLNEQFF
NA | NA | TRBJ2-5 | TRBV27 | TGTGCCAGCAGGTCCGGGACCCAGTACTTC | CASRSGTQYF
TRBD2 | NA | TRBJ2-1 | TRBV6-5 | TGTGCCAGCAGCAGGACTAGATTTAGGGATGAGCAGTTCTTC | CASSRTRFRDEQFF
NA | NA | TRBJ1-1 | TRBV5-1 | TGCGCCAGCAGCTCCTCAACAGGGAAGGCTGAAGCTTTCTTT | CASSSSTGKAEAFF
TRBD1 | once | TRBJ1-3 | TRBV19 | TGTGCCAGTAGTATCTCCGGGAGGGGACAGGGAAACACCATATATTTT | CASSISGRGQGNTIYF
TRBD2 | once | TRBJ2-3 | TRBV6-5 | TGTGCCAGCAGTTACCTTAGCGGGGGAACAGATACGCAGTATTTT | CASSYLSGGTDTQYF
TRBD1 | NA | TRBJ2-2 | TRBV5-1 | TGCGCCAGCAGCTTGGGGGGACAGTCACCCAACACCGGGGAGCTGTTTTTT | CASSLGGQSPNTGELFF
TRBD2 | few | TRBJ2-1 | TRBV5-1 | TGCGCCAGCAGCTTGGTTACGGGACTAGCGTCTGGCAATGAGCAGTTCTTC | CASSLVTGLASGNEQFF
NA | many | TRBJ1-4 | TRBV9 | TGTGCCAGCAGCGCCGGACAGAATAATGAAAAACTGTTTTTT | CASSAGQNNEKLFF
TRBD1 | NA | TRBJ1-2 | TRBV6-5 | TGTGCCAGCAGGGGACAGGGTGGCTACACCTTC | CASRGQGGYTF
TRBD1 | NA | TRBJ1-6 | TRBV5-1 | TGCGCCAGCAGCGAGACCCTCGGACAGGGCCGTAATTCACCCCTCCACTTT | CASSETLGQGRNSPLHF
TRBD1 | NA | TRBJ1-1 | TRBV5-1 | TGCGCCAGCAGCCCGCGGACAGGGCTGAACACTGAAGCTTTCTTT | CASSPRTGLNTEAFF
TRBD1 | NA | TRBJ1-6 | TRBV28 | TGTGCCAGCAGTCCTCAGGGACAGGGCTTTCGATCACCCCTCCACTTT | CASSPQGQGFRSPLHF
TRBD2 | NA | TRBJ2-5 | TRBV19 | TGTGCCAGTAGTCCCACTAGCGGGGGGGCTGGGACCCAGTACTTC | CASSPTSGGAGTQYF
TRBD1 | NA | TRBJ1-2 | TRBV6-5 | TGTGCCAGCACTACCGGACAGGGGTATGGCTACACCTTC | CASTTGQGYGYTF
NA | NA | TRBJ1-6 | TRBV5-8 | TGTGCCAGCACCCTGGGGGGTGCTTCCTATAATTCACCCCTCCACTTT | CASTLGGASYNSPLHF
NA | NA | TRBJ1-5 | TRBV6-5 | TGTGCCAGCAGTTCTTACAGAGATCAGCCCCAGCATTTT | CASSSYRDQPQHF
TRBD1 | NA | TRBJ2-1 | TRBV11-3 | TGTGCCAGCAGCCCCCAGGGACAGCGATACAATGAGCAGTTCTTC | CASSPQGQRYNEQFF
NA | NA | TRBJ1-2 | TRBV2 | TGTGCCAGCAGTGATGCATTGGGGGCAGAAGGCTACACCTTC | CASSDALGAEGYTF
NA | NA | TRBJ1-2 | TRBV21-1 | TGTGCCAGCAGCAAAGCTAGCAGAATCCCCTATGGCTACACCTTC | CASSKASRIPYGYTF
TRBD1 | NA | TRBJ1-2 | TRBV27 | TGTGCCAGCAGACGACAGGGAGGAGGCTACACCTTC | CASRRQGGGYTF
NA | NA | TRBJ2-1 | TRBV28 | TGTGCCAGCAGCCGGCCGGCGGCTCCCTCCTACAATGAGCAGTTCTTC | CASSRPAAPSYNEQFF
TRBD1 | NA | TRBJ2-1 | TRBV7-9 | TGTGCCAGCAGCTTAGTAGGGACAGGGGACAATGAGCAGTTCTTC | CASSLVGTGDNEQFF
NA | NA | TRBJ2-3 | TRBV5-5 | TGTGCCAGCAGCTTTGGGTGGGGCTCGGGCACAGATACGCAGTATTTT | CASSFGWGSGTDTQYF
NA | NA | TRBJ2-2 | TRBV10-3 | TGTGCCATCAGCCAGGGGCCCTCCGGGGAGCTGTTTTTT | CAISQGPSGELFF
NA | NA | TRBJ2-1 | TRBV5-1 | TGCGCCAGCAGCGAGTCCGGGAGAGGGGCTTACAATGAGCAGTTCTTC | CASSESGRGAYNEQFF